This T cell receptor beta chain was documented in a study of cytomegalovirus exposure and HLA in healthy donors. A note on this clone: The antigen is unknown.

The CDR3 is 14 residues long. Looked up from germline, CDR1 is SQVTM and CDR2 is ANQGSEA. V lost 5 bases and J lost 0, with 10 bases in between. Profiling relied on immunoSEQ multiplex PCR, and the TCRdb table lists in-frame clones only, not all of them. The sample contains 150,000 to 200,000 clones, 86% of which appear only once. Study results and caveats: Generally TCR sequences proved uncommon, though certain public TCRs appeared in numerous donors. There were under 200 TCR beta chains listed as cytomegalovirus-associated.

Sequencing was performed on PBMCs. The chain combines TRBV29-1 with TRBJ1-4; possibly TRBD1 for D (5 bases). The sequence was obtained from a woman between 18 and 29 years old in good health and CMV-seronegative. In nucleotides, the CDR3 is TGCAGCGTTAGACAGCATGCAACTAATGAAAAACTGTTTTTT. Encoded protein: CSVRQHATNEKLFF.